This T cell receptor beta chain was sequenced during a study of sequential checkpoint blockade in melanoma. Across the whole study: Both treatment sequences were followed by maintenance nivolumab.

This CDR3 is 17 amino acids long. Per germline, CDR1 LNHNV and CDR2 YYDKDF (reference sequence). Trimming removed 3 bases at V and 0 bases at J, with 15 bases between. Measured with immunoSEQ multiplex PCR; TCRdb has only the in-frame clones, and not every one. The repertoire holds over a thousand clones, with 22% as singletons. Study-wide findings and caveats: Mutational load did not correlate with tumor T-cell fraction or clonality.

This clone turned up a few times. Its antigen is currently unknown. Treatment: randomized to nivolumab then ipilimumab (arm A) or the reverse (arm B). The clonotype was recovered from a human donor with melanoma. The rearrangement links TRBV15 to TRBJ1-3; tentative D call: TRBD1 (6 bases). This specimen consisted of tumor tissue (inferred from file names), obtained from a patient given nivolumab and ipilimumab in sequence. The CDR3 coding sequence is TGTGCCACCAGCAGGGAGGAGGGGGAGCTCTCTGGAAACACCATATATTTT. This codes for CATSREEGELSGNTIYF.